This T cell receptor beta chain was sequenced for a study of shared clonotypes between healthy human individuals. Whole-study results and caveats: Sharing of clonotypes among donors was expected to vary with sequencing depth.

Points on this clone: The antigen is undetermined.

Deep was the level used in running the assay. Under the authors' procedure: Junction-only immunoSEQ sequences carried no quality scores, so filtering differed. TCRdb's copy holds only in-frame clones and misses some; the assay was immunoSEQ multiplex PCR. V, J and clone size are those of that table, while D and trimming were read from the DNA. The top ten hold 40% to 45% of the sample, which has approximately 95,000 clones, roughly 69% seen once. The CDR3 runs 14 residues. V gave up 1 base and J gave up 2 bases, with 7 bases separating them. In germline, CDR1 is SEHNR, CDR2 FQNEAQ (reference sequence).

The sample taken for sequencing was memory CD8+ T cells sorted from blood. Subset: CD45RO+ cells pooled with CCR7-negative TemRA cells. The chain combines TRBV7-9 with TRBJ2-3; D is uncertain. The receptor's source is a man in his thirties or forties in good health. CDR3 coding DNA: TGTGCCAGCAGCTTAGGGACCTTCACAGATACGCAGTATTTT. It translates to CASSLGTFTDTQYF.